Following are 24 T cell receptor beta chains from one sample sequenced in a study of T cell repertoires in cytomegalovirus infection. What these receptors recognize is not known. One entry per CDR3 protein results from TCRdb running MiXCR on the reads. The sample includes about 700,000 distinct CDR3 sequences, roughly 30% of them seen just once. Sample: cultured PBMCs, taken from culture after CMV antigen stimulation. These receptors were collected from a human donor in good health (CMV status not recorded). Some clones in this sample may be carry-over from other donors' samples.

The sample holds many counts of this clonotype. The V gene is TRBV7-2, the J gene TRBJ2-1; 7 positions agree with TRBD2. The germline gives CDR1 SGHTA, CDR2 FQGNSA. The CDR3 consists of 14 residues. V gave up 5 bases and J gave up 8 bases; unmatched junction bases: 9. The DNA of the CDR3 is TGTGCCAGCAGCCTCGGACTAGAAATTTATGAGCAGTTCTTC. Amino acid sequence: CASSLGLEIYEQFF.

The chain recombines TRBV20-1 with TRBJ2-1; possible D gene TRBD2, 7 bases. Germline V gene sequence: CDR1 DFQATT, CDR2 SNEGSKA (reference sequence). The length of the CDR3 is 16 residues. Trimming removed 4 bases from V and 3 bases from J, with 19 bases in between. The DNA of the CDR3 is TGCAGTGCTAAGAGGGGGGGCTCAAAAATCTACAATGAGCAGTTCTTC. It specifies CSAKRGGSKIYNEQFF.

This chain links TRBV7-2 with TRBJ2-1; 9 nucleotides align to TRBD2. The junction had 7 bases not matched to a gene; V was cut back by 5 bases and J by 2 bases. CDR3 length: 16 amino acids. CDR1 and CDR2 from the germline V gene are SGHTA and FQGNSA. The CDR3 region is CASSHIAGVTYNEQFF. DNA of the CDR3: TGTGCCAGCAGCCACATAGCGGGAGTCACCTACAATGAGCAGTTCTTC.

This clonotype was found a few times. The chain combines TRBV6-1 with TRBJ1-3; 9 bases map to TRBD1. The CDR3 consists of 14 residues. Germline assignment: CDR1 MNHNS and CDR2 SASEGT. The junction had 0 bases not matched to a gene; V was cut back by 6 bases and J by 0 bases. DNA for the CDR3: TGTGCCAGCAGACAGGGGGCCTCTGGAAACACCATATATTTT. It encodes CASRQGASGNTIYF.

In DNA form, the CDR3 reads TGTGCCAGCAGCTCAGGGGCTAATTCACCCCTCCACTTT. This translates into CASSSGANSPLHF. This sequence joins TRBV27 and TRBJ1-6; weak D call: TRBD1 (6 bases). V was trimmed by 6 bases and J by 6 bases, leaving 9 bases between them. Per germline, CDR1 MNHEY and CDR2 SMNVEV (reference sequence). CDR3 length equals 13 residues.

This clonotype was counted between two and nine times. The V and J genes are TRBV19 and TRBJ1-1; 9 bases fit TRBD1. This CDR3 is 13 amino acids long. V dropped 4 bases and J dropped 8; count of bases not matched to a gene: 5. The germline V gene has CDR1 LNHDA and CDR2 SQIVND (reference sequence). In DNA, the CDR3 is TGTGCCAGTAGTACCCCGGACAGGGGAGAAGCTTTCTTT. Amino acid sequence: CASSTPDRGEAFF.

This chain joins TRBV12-3 or TRBV12-4 and TRBJ1-2; the D gene is possibly TRBD1 (5 bases). The CDR3 totals 12 residues. V lost 9 bases and J 3 bases, leaving 11 bases between the germline ends. The CDR3 DNA sequence: TGTGCCAGTACCGGGGCCTACTATGGCTACACCTTC. Its protein product is CASTGAYYGYTF.

This clonotype was seen only a few times. The rearrangement links TRBV12-5 to TRBJ1-3; D unclear. This CDR3 contains 12 residues. Between the trimmed V and J ends, which lost 11 bases and 0 bases, there was a span of 8 bases. CDR1 is LGHNT, CDR2 FRNRAP, per germline. CDR3 nucleotide sequence: TGTGCTGGAGCCTACTCTGGAAACACCATATATTTT. This codes for CAGAYSGNTIYF.

This clonotype appeared many times. The chain is built from TRBV7-8 and TRBJ1-2; D call uncertain. V was clipped by 0 bases and J by 1 base, with 9 bases between them. The CDR3 is made up of 15 amino acids. Germline values: CDR1 SGHVS, CDR2 FQNEAQ. The CDR3 loop reads CASSLALTVNYGYTF. CDR3 coding DNA: TGTGCCAGCAGCTTAGCGCTAACGGTTAACTATGGCTACACCTTC.

The sample holds a few counts of this clonotype. The genes are TRBV6-5 and TRBJ2-7; D gene unclear. Trimming removed 0 bases at V and 5 bases at J, with 8 bases between. This CDR3 is built from 13 residues. Germline values: CDR1 MNHEY, CDR2 SVGAGI. CDR3 protein: CASSYSGPDEQYF. The DNA of the CDR3 is TGTGCCAGCAGTTACTCAGGCCCCGACGAGCAGTACTTC.

This chain connects TRBV20-1 to TRBJ1-1; D ambiguous. This CDR3 is built from 13 residues. Germline CDR1 is DFQATT and CDR2 is SNEGSKA (reference sequence). V was cut by 2 bases and J by 4 bases, with 11 bases left in between. The chain's CDR3 is CSARNSPGTEAFF. The CDR3 coding sequence is TGCAGTGCTAGAAACAGTCCAGGCACTGAAGCTTTCTTT.

V is TRBV20-1 and J is TRBJ1-6; possible D gene TRBD1, 5 bases. The V gene's germline CDR1 is DFQATT and CDR2 SNEGSKA (reference sequence). The CDR3 totals 12 residues. V was pared by 5 bases and J by 9 bases, with 11 bases between. The CDR3 DNA reads as TGCAGTGCTGGGGGTTGGGGTTCACCCCTCCACTTT. It is translated as CSAGGWGSPLHF.

The rearrangement joins TRBV7-2 to TRBJ1-2; TRBD1 agrees at 7 bases. This CDR3 comprises 13 residues. J was trimmed by 8 bases and V by 5 bases; bases with no gene match: 8. The germline CDR1 and CDR2 sequences are SGHTA and FQGNSA. As DNA, the CDR3 is TGTGCCAGCAGCAACATGCCAGGGGGGGGCTACACCTTC. Protein sequence: CASSNMPGGGYTF.

A single count supports this clonotype. This sequence joins TRBV7-2 and TRBJ2-2; unclear D gene. The V end was cut by 4 bases, the J end by 8 bases, with 14 bases between. The CDR3 contains 14 residues. CDR1 and CDR2 from the germline V gene are SGHTA and FQGNSA. CDR3 DNA: TGTGCCAGCAGCTCGCGTAGGGTGGTGGGGGAGCTGTTTTTT. The encoded protein is CASSSRRVVGELFF.

The V gene is TRBV29-1, the J gene TRBJ1-1, with no clear D. Trimming left V 4 bases short and J 4 bases short, with 19 bases between. Germline V gene lookup returns CDR1 SQVTM and CDR2 ANQGSEA. The CDR3 runs 15 residues. CDR3 region: CSVGRTGGEGTEAFF. CDR3 bases: TGCAGCGTTGGAAGGACGGGCGGAGAGGGCACTGAAGCTTTCTTT. The complete variable domain, with remaining parts taken from reference TRBV29-1 and TRBJ1-1, reads SAVISQKPSRDICQRGTSLTIQCQVDSQVTMMFWYRQQPGQSLTLIATANQGSEATYESGFVIDKFPISRPNLTFSTLTVSNMSPEDSSIYLCSVGRTGGEGTEAFFGQGTRLTVV.

J is TRBJ1-1 and V is TRBV11-2; D possibly corresponds to TRBD1 (5 bases). Between the trimmed V and J ends, which lost 2 bases and 6 bases, there was a span of 7 bases. Germline V gives CDR1 SGHAT, CDR2 FQNNGV. The CDR3 runs to 12 residues. The chain's CDR3 is CASSLQTAEAFF. CDR3 DNA: TGTGCCAGCAGCTTACAGACAGCTGAAGCTTTCTTT. Together with reference TRBV11-2 and TRBJ1-1, the CDR3 gives the full variable domain: EAGVAQSPRYKIIEKRQSVAFWCNPISGHATLYWYQQILGQGPKLLIQFQNNGVVDDSQLPKDRFSAERLKGVDSTLKIQPAKLEDSAVYLCASSLQTAEAFFGQGTRLTVV.

The chain carries TRBV12-3 or TRBV12-4 and TRBJ2-7; 9 nucleotides align to TRBD1. V was clipped by 4 bases and J by 3 bases; unmatched bases: 7. This CDR3 has 15 residues. In DNA, the CDR3 is TGTGCCAGCAGTTCTGTCTGGGACAGGGACTACGAGCAGTACTTC. Amino acids: CASSSVWDRDYEQYF.

J is TRBJ2-3 and V is TRBV12-3 or TRBV12-4; 16 positions agree with TRBD2. The CDR3 is made up of 20 amino acids. The junction had 11 bases not matched to a gene; V was cut back by 4 bases and J by 1 base. The CDR3 nucleotides read TGTGCCAGCAGTTGGAGGGGACTAGCGGGGGGGCGGATGGGCACAGATACGCAGTATTTT. Protein sequence: CASSWRGLAGGRMGTDTQYF.

This clonotype was counted a few times. The chain couples TRBV7-9 to TRBJ2-7; no clear D. CDR3 length: 14 residues. The V gene's germline CDR1 is SEHNR and CDR2 FQNEAQ (reference sequence). The V gene lost 8 bases and the J gene lost 2 bases, with 16 bases spanning the gap. The CDR3 DNA reads TGTGCCAGCGTCTGGTCACCTAAGCCCTACGAGCAGTACTTC. Its protein product is CASVWSPKPYEQYF.

This chain joins TRBV19 and TRBJ2-1; possible D gene TRBD2, 6 bases. Germline loops: CDR1 LNHDA, CDR2 SQIVND (reference sequence). Trimming cost V 11 bases and J 0 bases, with 11 bases left between them. CDR3 size: 13 residues. CDR3 loop: CASGVGSYNEQFF. The CDR3 coding sequence is TGTGCCTCGGGGGTAGGCTCCTACAATGAGCAGTTCTTC.

This clonotype was seen just once. The gene calls are TRBV5-1 and TRBJ1-2, with TRBD1 identical over 8 bases. V was clipped by 3 bases and J by 13 bases; unmatched bases: 11. This CDR3 is 13 amino acids long. CDR1 is SGHRS and CDR2 is YFSETQ in the germline V gene. The CDR3 DNA reads as TGCGCCAGCAGCTCGACAGGGGAGAAAGGGATCACCTTC. This translates into CASSSTGEKGITF.

The J gene is TRBJ1-1, the V gene TRBV6-5, with a weak D call TRBD1 (5 bases). V lost 7 bases and J 0 bases, leaving 15 bases between the germline ends. The CDR3 totals 15 residues. Germline lookup yields CDR1 MNHEY and CDR2 SVGAGI. The CDR3: CASTTRERVNTEAFF. CDR3 nucleotide sequence: TGTGCCAGCACCACCAGGGAACGGGTGAACACTGAAGCTTTCTTT.

The chain has TRBV20-1 and TRBJ2-3; D uncertain. The CDR3 runs 10 residues. Trimming left V 7 bases short and J 2 bases short, with 4 bases between. The germline CDR1 and CDR2 sequences are DFQATT and SNEGSKA (reference sequence). The DNA of the CDR3 is TGCAGTGTACACACAGATACGCAGTATTTT. It encodes CSVHTDTQYF.

This rearrangement joins TRBV19 to TRBJ1-2, with 9 bases identical to TRBD1. The CDR3 length is 13 residues. Germline V gives CDR1 LNHDA, CDR2 SQIVND (reference sequence). With V trimmed by 6 bases and J by 6 bases, 5 bases remained unmatched. CDR3 bases: TGTGCCAGTAGGCTAACAGGGGGCGATGGCTACACCTTC. Its protein is CASRLTGGDGYTF.